Here is one TCR beta chain with its context. Its antigen is not identified. Lactation, pregnancy, uncontrolled infections and other autoimmune diseases were all grounds for excluding patients. The sample originates from a study of Graves' ophthalmopathy and Graves' hyperthyroidism. Whole-study findings and limits: In blood, most expanded thyroid clonotypes above 0.001 frequency were also detected.

From germline, CDR1 is SGHDT and CDR2 YYEEEE. The CDR3 is made up of 14 amino acids. The V end was cut by 4 bases, the J end by 3 bases, with 13 bases between. Amplified TCR beta CDR3 regions were obtained using RNA transcripts as template. In the first round, RT-PCR was carried out with HTBI primers, and a multiplex PCR formed the second round. MiXCR, run by TCRdb on the multiplex PCR reads, gives a single entry per CDR3 protein. The table includes almost 750,000 distinct CDR3 sequences, approximately 40% detected once. The specimen was peripheral blood. The rearrangement joins TRBV5-6 to TRBJ1-1; D gene uncertain. This sequence originates from an adult man with Graves' ophthalmopathy. The CDR3 loop is CASSVDGSYTEAFF. Written as DNA, the CDR3 is TGTGCCAGCAGCGTGGACGGGTCGTACACTGAAGCTTTCTTT. Combining the CDR3 with reference TRBV5-6 and TRBJ1-1 gives the whole variable domain DAGVTQSPTHLIKTRGQQVTLRCSPKSGHDTVSWYQQALGQGPQFIFQYYEEEERQRGNFPDRFSGHQFPNYSSELNVNALLLGDSALYLCASSVDGSYTEAFFGQGTRLTVV.